This T cell receptor (beta chain) was recovered during a study of Ad26.COV2.S vaccination and SARS-CoV-2 variants. General study results and limits: Possible underestimation of total T cell responses by the TCR breadth and depth analyses was noted. Recipients given vaccine exceeded placebo recipients in spike-specific TCR breadth. Placebo and vaccine recipients had non-spike TCR breadth that was similar.

The table came from immunoSEQ multiplex PCR; TCRdb's copy has only in-frame clones and leaves some out. The table has some 640,000 clones, roughly nine tenths seen once; the top ten hold over 1.3%. Documented treatment: about 20 received Ad26.COV2.S at low or high dose, single or two shots; about five received placebo; per-sample allocation not given. Day 63 after the first injection of vaccine or placebo was the sampling time. This clone was counted a few times. Its antigen is still unknown. The CDR3 loop spans 13 amino acids. Trimming pared 5 bases from V and 1 base from J, leaving 6 bases between. The germline CDR1 and CDR2 sequences are LNHNV and YYDKDF (reference sequence).

This clonotype was sampled from a person between 18 and 60 years old who received the Ad26.COV2.S COVID-19 vaccine or a placebo. This sample comprised peripheral blood, obtained in a trial of Ad26.COV2.S vaccine versus placebo. The chain has TRBV15 and TRBJ1-5; no clear D. The CDR3 DNA reads TGTGCCACCAGCTTGTTAAGCAATCAGCCCCAGCATTTT. Encoded protein: CATSLLSNQPQHF.